Below, one T cell receptor beta chain is given with its context. As yet, its antigen is unknown. The data derive from a study of T-cell memory formation after mild COVID-19. Looking at the study overall: Each donor largely had its own TCR clusters. Study observations and caveats: Researchers found some responding clones in pre-infection memory, a sign that cross-reactive memory joined. Contracting clones from day 15 to 85 showed balanced CD4/CD8; later expanders favored CD4+.

TCRdb fed the 5' RACE reads into MiXCR, producing one record per CDR3 protein. Of 500,000 to 600,000 distinct CDR3 sequences in the sample, around 17% were seen once. The sequenced sample consisted of PBMCs or a T cell subset sorted from them (not recorded which). This clonotype originated in an adult woman who had mild COVID-19 (a few samples of this study predate the infection). Cell type and time point are not known.

CDR3 nucleotide sequence: TGTGCCAGCAGCCAAGCTGAGGACGGGATTTCACCCCTCCACTTT. Encoded protein: CASSQAEDGISPLHF. The chain is built from TRBV4-2 and TRBJ1-6; no firm D call. In germline, CDR1 is LGHNA, CDR2 YNFKEQ. Trimming took 1 base from V and 9 from J, leaving 13 bases between them. The CDR3 is 15 amino acids.